The 30 T cell receptor beta chains below come from one sample, sequenced in a study of early T cells in non-severe SARS-CoV-2 infection. MiXCR, applied by TCRdb to the 5' RACE reads, yields one record per CDR3 protein. The table shows around 34,000 distinct CDR3 sequences, with over 3.5% occurring only once. Sequencing used whole blood. The receptors were sampled from an adult who was a healthcare worker with PCR-confirmed SARS-CoV-2 infection or an uninfected control (not recorded which).

Ten or more counts support this clonotype. This CDR3 reads CASSQELGSGEQFF. Written as DNA, the CDR3 is TGTGCCAGCAGCCAAGAGTTGGGTTCGGGTGAGCAGTTCTTC. The gene calls are TRBV4-2 and TRBJ2-1; D not resolved. Trimming left V 0 bases short and J 9 bases short, with 12 bases between. This CDR3 has 14 amino acids. CDR1 is LGHNA and CDR2 is YNFKEQ in the germline V gene.

The chain joins TRBV3-1 to TRBJ1-1; 8 bases fit TRBD1. CDR1 and CDR2 (germline): LGHDT, YNNKEL (reference sequence). The trim removed 6 bases at V and 4 bases at J, leaving 4 bases unmatched. This CDR3 comprises 13 residues. The CDR3 nucleotides are TGTGCCAGCAGTAGAGACAGGGGCACTGAAGCTTTCTTT. As protein: CASSRDRGTEAFF.

The rearrangement uses TRBV4-1 and TRBJ1-1; 7 bases fit TRBD1. Germline V CDR1 and CDR2: MGHRA, YSYEKL. The CDR3 spans 14 residues. J lost 3 bases, V lost 2 bases, and 3 bases had no gene match. The CDR3 bases are TGCGCCAGCAGCCAAAGGGGGCTAGACACTGAAGCTTTCTTT. The encoded protein is CASSQRGLDTEAFF.

This clonotype was recorded at least ten times. V usage is TRBV5-1 and J usage is TRBJ1-1; TRBD1 is a possible D gene (5 bases). CDR1 SGHRS and CDR2 YFSETQ come from the germline V gene. CDR3 length: 14 residues. V lost 0 bases and J lost 5, with 11 bases in between. CDR3 residues: CASSLVGAPTEAFF. CDR3 DNA sequence: TGCGCCAGCAGCTTGGTAGGGGCGCCGACTGAAGCTTTCTTT.

This clonotype was recorded many times. J is TRBJ1-2 and V is TRBV19, with TRBD1 matching 11 bases. The germline V gene has CDR1 LNHDA and CDR2 SQIVND (reference sequence). This CDR3 comprises 14 residues. The V segment lost 7 bases and the J segment 8 bases; nucleotides outside the gene matches: 9. The CDR3 spells CASNPGQGARGYTF. DNA for the CDR3: TGTGCCAGTAATCCAGGACAGGGGGCTCGCGGCTACACCTTC.

This clonotype was detected ten times or more. The V call is TRBV18, the J call TRBJ2-1; 9 positions match TRBD2. CDR3 length equals 15 residues. Per the germline V gene, CDR1 is KGHSH and CDR2 is LQKENI. The ends lost 3 bases at V and 8 bases at J; junction bases unmatched: 8. CDR3 protein: CASSPGAGGKDEQFF. The CDR3 DNA sequence: TGTGCCAGCTCACCCGGTGCGGGGGGGAAAGATGAGCAGTTCTTC.

This clonotype has at least ten counts. The V gene is TRBV7-8, the J gene TRBJ2-6; D remains ambiguous. V shed 5 bases and J shed 1 base, with 3 bases lying between them. The CDR3 has 13 amino acids. The V gene's germline CDR1 is SGHVS and CDR2 FQNEAQ. CDR3 nucleotide sequence: TGTGCCAGCAGCCGATCTGGGGCCAACGTCCTGACTTTC. It specifies CASSRSGANVLTF.

This clonotype was seen at least ten times. V is TRBV3-1 and J is TRBJ1-1; TRBD1 agrees at 7 bases. CDR1 is LGHDT, CDR2 YNNKEL, per germline (reference sequence). The CDR3 is 16 residues long. The V gene end was trimmed by 1 base and the J gene end by 0 bases; junction bases not matched to a gene: 5. The CDR3 bases are TGTGCCAGCAGCCAAGGGCAGGGGGGATTGAACACTGAAGCTTTCTTT. This codes for CASSQGQGGLNTEAFF.

This clonotype was detected many times. The chain uses TRBV6-2 or TRBV6-3 and TRBJ2-5, with D maybe TRBD2 (5 bases). V was pared by 2 bases and J by 1 base, with 8 bases between. The CDR3 length is 14 residues. Germline CDR1 is MNHEY and CDR2 is SVGEGT. In DNA form, the CDR3 reads TGTGCCAGCAGTTACGTGGGGAGCCAAGAGACCCAGTACTTC. This translates into CASSYVGSQETQYF.

The chain's CDR3 is CASSQDPGQIYEQYF. The CDR3 region has the DNA TGTGCCAGCAGCCAAGATCCTGGACAGATCTACGAGCAGTACTTC. The V gene is TRBV4-2, the J gene TRBJ2-7; tentatively, D is TRBD1 (6 bases). The ends were cut back, 0 bases at V and 3 bases at J, with 12 bases in the middle. The CDR3 contains 15 residues. Germline V gene sequence: CDR1 LGHNA, CDR2 YNFKEQ.

This clonotype has a count of ten or more. This rearrangement joins TRBV3-1 to TRBJ1-3, with D tentatively TRBD1 (5 bases). Germline lookup yields CDR1 LGHDT and CDR2 YNNKEL (reference sequence). This CDR3 has 12 amino acids. V was pared by 0 bases and J by 13 bases, with 10 bases between. The CDR3 nucleotides are TGTGCCAGCAGCCAAGACACAGGTTCTATATATTTT. Encoded protein: CASSQDTGSIYF.

This clonotype was recorded at least ten times. The chain recombines TRBV20-1 with TRBJ1-1; D is possibly TRBD1 (6 bases). The length of the CDR3 is 14 residues. V shed 4 bases and J shed 0 bases, with 12 bases lying between them. Germline V gene lookup returns CDR1 DFQATT and CDR2 SNEGSKA (reference sequence). CDR3 in DNA: TGCAGTGCTACCCAAGGGGGGGTGAACACTGAAGCTTTCTTT. Its translation: CSATQGGVNTEAFF.

This clonotype was seen only a few times. The chain couples TRBV5-1 to TRBJ2-1; the D gene could be TRBD1 or TRBD2 (5 bases each). V lost 6 bases, J lost 2 bases, and 12 bases lay in between. The CDR3 extends over 14 amino acids. Germline-derived CDR1 and CDR2 are SGHRS and YFSETQ. The CDR3 coding sequence is TGCGCCAGCACACCGGGGCAGACCTACAATGAGCAGTTCTTC. Residues: CASTPGQTYNEQFF.

This clonotype was detected ten times or more. The chain employs TRBV6-6 and TRBJ2-2, with D hard to call. V was clipped by 0 bases and J by 5 bases, with 7 bases between them. CDR3 size: 14 residues. From germline, CDR1 is MNHNY and CDR2 SVGAGI (reference sequence). CDR3 bases: TGTGCCAGCAGTTACTCGACCTTTACCGGGGAGCTGTTTTTT. This encodes CASSYSTFTGELFF.

The J gene is TRBJ2-5, the V gene TRBV5-4; 14 positions match TRBD2. There are 16 residues in the CDR3. The germline V gene encodes CDR1 SGHNT and CDR2 YYREEE (reference sequence). The V gene end was trimmed by 4 bases and the J gene end by 7 bases; junction bases not matched to a gene: 9. The CDR3 coding sequence is TGTGCCAGCAGCCCTGGGACTAGCGGGGGCCGGGGGACCCAGTACTTC. As protein: CASSPGTSGGRGTQYF.

This clonotype showed up just a few times. The gene calls are TRBV7-2 and TRBJ2-7, with D possibly being TRBD2 (5 bases). The V gene's germline CDR1 is SGHTA and CDR2 FQGNSA. Trimming shortened V by 5 bases and J by 5 bases, and 28 bases separated the two germline ends. The CDR3 runs to 18 residues. The CDR3 region is CASSPVTFDVPSGNEQYF. The CDR3, as DNA: TGTGCCAGCAGCCCTGTTACCTTTGATGTTCCCTCCGGGAACGAGCAGTACTTC.

In this sample, this clonotype turned up many times. The CDR3 DNA follows: TGTGCCAGCAGCTTCCGACAGGGACGCTCACCCCTCCACTTT. It codes for CASSFRQGRSPLHF. The chain employs TRBV7-2 and TRBJ1-6, with 7 bases lining up with TRBD1. This CDR3 contains 14 residues. The germline V gene encodes CDR1 SGHTA and CDR2 FQGNSA. The ends lost 3 bases at V and 10 bases at J; junction bases unmatched: 6.

The chain employs TRBV5-1 and TRBJ1-5; D is undetermined. This CDR3 has 13 residues. Trimming removed 5 bases at V and 2 bases at J, with 8 bases between. The germline V gene has CDR1 SGHRS and CDR2 YFSETQ. CDR3: CASSIEGNQPQHF. DNA for the CDR3: TGCGCCAGCAGTATTGAGGGCAATCAGCCCCAGCATTTT.

At least ten counts were recorded for this clonotype. The chain couples TRBV5-1 to TRBJ2-6; D unresolved. Trimming cost V 4 bases and J 0 bases, with 11 bases left between them. CDR3 length equals 16 residues. Germline CDR1 reads SGHRS; CDR2 reads YFSETQ. In DNA form, the CDR3 reads TGCGCCAGCAGCCCCGCGGTGCGCTCTGGGGCCAACGTCCTGACTTTC. Translating gives CASSPAVRSGANVLTF.

This clonotype was seen a handful of times. The CDR3 sequence is CASSSSYMGSNQPQHF. CDR3 nucleotide sequence: TGTGCCAGCAGTTCCAGTTATATGGGTAGCAATCAGCCCCAGCATTTT. The V and J genes are TRBV12-3 or TRBV12-4 and TRBJ1-5; D is unclear. Trimming removed 4 bases from V and 0 bases from J, with 13 bases in between. The CDR3 totals 16 residues.

This clonotype was seen many times. The rearrangement uses TRBV18 and TRBJ1-2; D is ambiguous. Germline V gene data show CDR1 as KGHSH and CDR2 as LQKENI. The CDR3 totals 17 residues. Trimming cost V 6 bases and J 8 bases, with 28 bases left between them. The chain's CDR3 is CASSPYDMWRISEGYTF. CDR3 sequence (DNA): TGTGCCAGCTCCCCTTATGACATGTGGCGAATTTCCGAGGGCTACACCTTC.

Many counts were recorded for this clonotype. The CDR3 DNA reads as TGTGCCAGCAGTGTACAGGGGGCAGGGGAGCTGTTTTTT. It specifies CASSVQGAGELFF. The chain carries TRBV6-1 and TRBJ2-2; 9 bases are a match to TRBD1. CDR3 length: 13 residues. Germline CDR1 is MNHNS and CDR2 is SASEGT. V gave up 4 bases and J gave up 8 bases; unmatched junction bases: 2.

This clonotype has more than one count but fewer than ten. The rearrangement uses TRBV5-1 and TRBJ1-3; the D is unclear. Germline values: CDR1 SGHRS, CDR2 YFSETQ. This CDR3 has 14 amino acids. The V end lost 5 bases, the J end lost 3 bases, and 12 bases lay between the germline ends. CDR3 region: CASSQSPGGNTIYF. The CDR3 DNA is TGCGCCAGCAGTCAGAGCCCAGGTGGAAACACCATATATTTT.

This clonotype was recorded many times. This chain uses TRBV9 with TRBJ2-5, with D possibly matching TRBD2 (5 bases). This CDR3 is built from 15 residues. Trimming stripped 0 bases from V and 3 bases from J, with 12 bases between. Germline V gives CDR1 SGDLS, CDR2 YYNGEE. The CDR3, as DNA: TGTGCCAGCAGCGTAGAGTCCCGGCGGGAAGAGACCCAGTACTTC. Translation: CASSVESRREETQYF.

The V and J genes are TRBV30 and TRBJ2-3, with TRBD2 matching 10 bases. Germline CDR1 and CDR2: GTSNPN and SVGIG (reference sequence). Germline trimming cut 2 bases from V and 9 bases from J; bases unmatched to any gene: 5. CDR3 size: 13 residues. The CDR3 nucleotides are TGTGCCTGGAGTAGCGGGGGGGCTCGGACGCAGTATTTT. Protein sequence: CAWSSGGARTQYF. Full variable domain (rest looked up from reference TRBV30 and TRBJ2-3): SQTIHQWPATLVQPVGSPLSLECTVEGTSNPNLYWYRQAAGRGLQLLFYSVGIGQISSEVPQNLSASRPQDRQFILSSKKLLLSDSGFYLCAWSSGGARTQYFGPGTRLTVL.

This clonotype was detected many times. The chain is built from TRBV4-1 and TRBJ2-1, with D perhaps TRBD1 (6 bases). Per germline, CDR1 MGHRA and CDR2 YSYEKL. The CDR3 loop spans 17 amino acids. Trimming pared 0 bases from V and 8 bases from J, leaving 20 bases between. This chain's CDR3 is CASSQDRPGVVMDEQFF. The CDR3 DNA follows: TGCGCCAGCAGCCAAGATCGCCCAGGGGTAGTTATGGATGAGCAGTTCTTC.

This chain joins TRBV7-9 and TRBJ2-1; D is ambiguous. Germline-derived CDR1 and CDR2 are SEHNR and FQNEAQ (reference sequence). V lost 3 bases to trimming and J lost 3 bases, with 3 bases between them. The CDR3 totals 12 residues. As DNA, the CDR3 is TGTGCCAGCAGCTTTTACTACAATGAGCAGTTCTTC. Protein product: CASSFYYNEQFF.

V gene TRBV27 combines with J gene TRBJ1-1, with unresolved D. Germline-derived CDR1 and CDR2 are MNHEY and SMNVEV (reference sequence). V was cut by 0 bases and J by 5 bases, with 10 bases left in between. This CDR3 region has 14 residues. The CDR3 sequence is CASSLSGLGTEAFF. Here the CDR3 DNA reads TGTGCCAGCAGTTTATCAGGCTTGGGTACTGAAGCTTTCTTT.

This clonotype came up many times. The rearrangement links TRBV30 to TRBJ2-7; weak D call: TRBD2 (5 bases). Looked up from germline, CDR1 is GTSNPN and CDR2 is SVGIG (reference sequence). The CDR3 length is 12 residues. The V end was cut by 4 bases, the J end by 7 bases, with 14 bases between. The CDR3 DNA reads as TGTGCCTGGACCAAAATAGGCGGGGAGCAGTACTTC. It is translated as CAWTKIGGEQYF. Filled out from reference TRBV30 and TRBJ2-7, the complete variable domain reads SQTIHQWPATLVQPVGSPLSLECTVEGTSNPNLYWYRQAAGRGLQLLFYSVGIGQISSEVPQNLSASRPQDRQFILSSKKLLLSDSGFYLCAWTKIGGEQYFGPGTRLTVT.

This clonotype was observed a few times. The genes are TRBV7-3 and TRBJ2-5; possibly TRBD2 for D (6 bases). The CDR3 covers 15 residues. Per the germline V gene, CDR1 is SGHTA and CDR2 is FQGTGA. Trimming cost V 2 bases and J 4 bases, with 14 bases left between them. Written as DNA, the CDR3 is TGTGCCAGCAGCTTAGACGCGGGGAGGTCAGAGACCCAGTACTTC. Protein sequence: CASSLDAGRSETQYF.